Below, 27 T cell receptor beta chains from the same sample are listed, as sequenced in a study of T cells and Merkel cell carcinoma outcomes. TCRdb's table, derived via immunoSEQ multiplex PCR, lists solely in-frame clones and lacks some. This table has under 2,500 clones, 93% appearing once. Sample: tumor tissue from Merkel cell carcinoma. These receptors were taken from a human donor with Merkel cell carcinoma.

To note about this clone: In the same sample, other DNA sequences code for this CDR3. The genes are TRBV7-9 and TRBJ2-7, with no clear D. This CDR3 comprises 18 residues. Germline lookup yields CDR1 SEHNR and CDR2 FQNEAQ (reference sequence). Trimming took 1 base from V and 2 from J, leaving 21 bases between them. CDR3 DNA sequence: TGTGCCAGCAGCTTAGGTGGGCTCGTGCGGCCCCTGGCCTACGAGCAGTACTTC. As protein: CASSLGGLVRPLAYEQYF.

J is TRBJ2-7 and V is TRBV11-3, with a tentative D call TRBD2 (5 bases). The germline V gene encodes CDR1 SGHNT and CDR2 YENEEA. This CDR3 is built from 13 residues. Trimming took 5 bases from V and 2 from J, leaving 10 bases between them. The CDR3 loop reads CASSRSGPYEQYF. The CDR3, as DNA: TGTGCCAGCAGCCGGAGCGGCCCCTACGAGCAGTACTTC. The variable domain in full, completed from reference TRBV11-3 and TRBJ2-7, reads EAGVVQSPRYKIIEKKQPVAFWCNPISGHNTLYWYLQNLGQGPELLIRYENEEAVDDSQLPKDRFSAERLKGVDSTLKIQPAELGDSAVYLCASSRSGPYEQYFGPGTRLTVT.

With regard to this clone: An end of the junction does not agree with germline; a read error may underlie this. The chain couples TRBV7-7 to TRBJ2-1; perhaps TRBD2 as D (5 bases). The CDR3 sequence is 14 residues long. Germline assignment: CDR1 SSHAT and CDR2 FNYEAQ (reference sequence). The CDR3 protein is CASSLATASNEQFF. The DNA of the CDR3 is TGTGCTAGCAGCTTAGCGACTGCTTCCAATGAGCAGTTCTTC.

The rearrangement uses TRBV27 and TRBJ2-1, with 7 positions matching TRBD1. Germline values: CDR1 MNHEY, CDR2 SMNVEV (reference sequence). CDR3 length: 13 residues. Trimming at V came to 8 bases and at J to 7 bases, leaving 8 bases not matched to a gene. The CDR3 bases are TGTGCCAGCTTCAGACAGGGTACGAATGAGCAGTTCTTC. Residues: CASFRQGTNEQFF.

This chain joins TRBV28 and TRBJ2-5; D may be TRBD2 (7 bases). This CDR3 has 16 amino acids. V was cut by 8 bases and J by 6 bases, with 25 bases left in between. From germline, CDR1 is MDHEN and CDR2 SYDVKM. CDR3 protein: CASVSFEGGGFKTQYF. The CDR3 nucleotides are TGTGCCAGCGTTAGCTTTGAGGGGGGGGGTTTTAAGACCCAGTACTTC.

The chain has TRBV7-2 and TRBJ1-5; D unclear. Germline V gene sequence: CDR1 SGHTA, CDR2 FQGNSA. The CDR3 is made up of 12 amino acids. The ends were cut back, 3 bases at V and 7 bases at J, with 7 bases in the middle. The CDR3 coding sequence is TGTGCCAGCAGCTTCCTCGGGCAGCCCCAGCATTTT. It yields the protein CASSFLGQPQHF. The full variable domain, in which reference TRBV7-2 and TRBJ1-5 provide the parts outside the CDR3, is GAGVSQSPSNKVTEKGKDVELRCDPISGHTALYWYRQSLGQGLEFLIYFQGNSAPDKSGLPSDRFSAERTGGSVSTLTIQRTQQEDSAVYLCASSFLGQPQHFGDGTRLSIL.

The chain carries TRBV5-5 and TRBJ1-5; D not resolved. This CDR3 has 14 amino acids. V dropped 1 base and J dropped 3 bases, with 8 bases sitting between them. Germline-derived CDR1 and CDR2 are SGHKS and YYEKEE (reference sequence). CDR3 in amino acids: CASSLRQNNQPQHF. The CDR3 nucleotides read TGTGCCAGCAGCTTGAGGCAGAACAATCAGCCCCAGCATTTT.

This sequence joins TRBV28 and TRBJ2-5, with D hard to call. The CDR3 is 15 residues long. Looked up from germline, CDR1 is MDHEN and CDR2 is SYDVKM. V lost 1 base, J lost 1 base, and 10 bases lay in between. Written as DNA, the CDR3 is TGTGCCAGCAGTTTATCGGGCAGGCCCCAAGAGACCCAGTACTTC. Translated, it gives CASSLSGRPQETQYF. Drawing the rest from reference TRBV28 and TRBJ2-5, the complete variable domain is DVKVTQSSRYLVKRTGEKVFLECVQDMDHENMFWYRQDPGLGLRLIYFSYDVKMKEKGDIPEGYSVSREKKERFSLILESASTNQTSMYLCASSLSGRPQETQYFGPGTRLLVL.

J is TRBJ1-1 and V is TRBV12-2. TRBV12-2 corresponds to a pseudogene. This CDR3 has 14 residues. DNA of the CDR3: TGTGCAAGTCCCCTGGAGATGCGGAACACTGAAGCTTTCTTT. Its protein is CASPLEMRNTEAFF.

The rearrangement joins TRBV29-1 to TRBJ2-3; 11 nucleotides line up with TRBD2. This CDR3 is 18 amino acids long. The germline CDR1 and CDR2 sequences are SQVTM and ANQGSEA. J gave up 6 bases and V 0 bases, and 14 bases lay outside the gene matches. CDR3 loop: CSVEDLGATSGTGDTQYF. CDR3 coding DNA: TGCAGCGTTGAAGATCTCGGCGCGACTAGCGGGACCGGGGATACGCAGTATTTT.

CDR3 region: CASSIGTATFTETQYF. CDR3 DNA: TGTGCCAGTAGTATTGGTACAGCCACATTTACAGAGACCCAGTACTTC. The chain uses TRBV19 and TRBJ2-5; D ambiguous. CDR1 and CDR2 from the germline V gene are LNHDA and SQIVND (reference sequence). V was trimmed by 3 bases and J by 4 bases, leaving 18 bases between them. The CDR3 extends over 16 amino acids. Using reference TRBV19 and TRBJ2-5 for the parts outside the CDR3, the full variable domain is DGGITQSPKYLFRKEGQNVTLSCEQNLNHDAMYWYRQDPGQGLRLIYYSQIVNDFQKGDIAEGYSVSREKKESFPLTVTSAQKNPTAFYLCASSIGTATFTETQYFGPGTRLLVL.

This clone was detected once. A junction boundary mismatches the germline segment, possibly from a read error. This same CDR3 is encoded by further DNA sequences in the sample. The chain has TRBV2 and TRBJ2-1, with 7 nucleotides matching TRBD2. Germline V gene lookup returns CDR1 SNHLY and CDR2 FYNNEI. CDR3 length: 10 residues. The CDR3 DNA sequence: TGTGCCAGTAGTGGGACTACCCAGTTCTTC. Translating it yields CASSGTTQFF.

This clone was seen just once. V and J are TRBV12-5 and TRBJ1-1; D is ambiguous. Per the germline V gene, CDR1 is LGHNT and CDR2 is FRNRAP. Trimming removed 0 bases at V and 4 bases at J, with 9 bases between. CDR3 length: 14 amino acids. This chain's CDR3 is CASGLVGGVTEAFF. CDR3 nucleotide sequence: TGTGCTAGTGGTTTGGTAGGTGGAGTCACTGAAGCTTTCTTT. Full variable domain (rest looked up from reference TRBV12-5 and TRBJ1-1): DARVTQTPRHKVTEMGQEVTMRCQPILGHNTVFWYRQTMMQGLELLAYFRNRAPLDDSGMPKDRFSAEMPDATLATLKIQPSEPRDSAVYFCASGLVGGVTEAFFGQGTRLTVV.

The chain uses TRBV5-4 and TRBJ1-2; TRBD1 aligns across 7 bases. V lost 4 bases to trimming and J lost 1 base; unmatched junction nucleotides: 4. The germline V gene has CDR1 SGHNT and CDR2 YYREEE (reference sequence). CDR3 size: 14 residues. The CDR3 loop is CASSIGQVNYGYTF. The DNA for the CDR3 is TGTGCCAGCAGCATAGGACAGGTTAACTATGGCTACACCTTC. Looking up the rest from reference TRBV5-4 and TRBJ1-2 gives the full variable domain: ETGVTQSPTHLIKTRGQQVTLRCSSQSGHNTVSWYQQALGQGPQFIFQYYREEENGRGNFPPRFSGLQFPNYSSELNVNALELDDSALYLCASSIGQVNYGYTFGSGTRLTVV.

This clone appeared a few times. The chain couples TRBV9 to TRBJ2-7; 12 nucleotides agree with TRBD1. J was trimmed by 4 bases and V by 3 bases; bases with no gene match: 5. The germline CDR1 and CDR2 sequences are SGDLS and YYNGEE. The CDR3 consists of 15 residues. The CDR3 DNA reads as TGTGCCAGCAGCGAGAGGGGACAGGGGGCATACGAGCAGTACTTC. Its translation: CASSERGQGAYEQYF. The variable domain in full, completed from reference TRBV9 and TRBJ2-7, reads DSGVTQTPKHLITATGQRVTLRCSPRSGDLSVYWYQQSLDQGLQFLIQYYNGEERAKGNILERFSAQQFPDLHSELNLSSLELGDSALYFCASSERGQGAYEQYFGPGTRLTVT.

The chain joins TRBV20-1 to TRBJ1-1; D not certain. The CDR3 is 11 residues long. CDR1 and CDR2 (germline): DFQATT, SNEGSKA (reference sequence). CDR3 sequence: CRIYGFGEAFF. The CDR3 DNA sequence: TGCAGAATATATGGGTTCGGGGAAGCTTTCTTT.

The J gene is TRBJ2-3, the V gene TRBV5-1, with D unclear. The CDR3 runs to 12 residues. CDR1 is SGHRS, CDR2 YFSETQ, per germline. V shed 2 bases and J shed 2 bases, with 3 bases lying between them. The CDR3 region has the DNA TGCGCCAGCAGCTTTAACACAGATACGCAGTATTTT. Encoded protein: CASSFNTDTQYF.

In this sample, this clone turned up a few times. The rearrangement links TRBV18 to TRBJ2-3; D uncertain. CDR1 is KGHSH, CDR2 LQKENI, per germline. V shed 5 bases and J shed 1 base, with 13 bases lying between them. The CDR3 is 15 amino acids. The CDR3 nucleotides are TGTGCCAGCTCATCCCGGGCCGTTGGCACAGATACGCAGTATTTT. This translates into CASSSRAVGTDTQYF.

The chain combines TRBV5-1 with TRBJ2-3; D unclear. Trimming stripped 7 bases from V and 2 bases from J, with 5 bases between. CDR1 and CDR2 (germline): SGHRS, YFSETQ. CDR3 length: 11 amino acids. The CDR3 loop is CASRATDTQYF. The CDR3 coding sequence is TGCGCCAGCCGAGCCACAGATACGCAGTATTTT.

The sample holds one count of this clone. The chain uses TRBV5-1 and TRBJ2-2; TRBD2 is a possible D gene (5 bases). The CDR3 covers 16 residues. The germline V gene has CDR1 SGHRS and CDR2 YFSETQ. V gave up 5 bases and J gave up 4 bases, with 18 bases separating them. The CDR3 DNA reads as TGCGCCAGCAGTTACTTCGAGGGAAAACCCACCGGGGAGCTGTTTTTT. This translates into CASSYFEGKPTGELFF.

Here the CDR3 DNA reads TGTGCCAGCAGCTTAGGCGGCGGGGCTAGCACAGATACGCAGTATTTT. Protein sequence: CASSLGGGASTDTQYF. This chain connects TRBV11-1 to TRBJ2-3; D is perhaps TRBD2 (6 bases). The CDR3 extends over 16 amino acids. V lost 1 base to trimming and J lost 0 bases, with 11 bases between them. The germline V gene encodes CDR1 SGHAT and CDR2 FQDESV (reference sequence).

CDR3 DNA sequence: TGTGCCAGCAGTGAAGTCCCTCCTGGAGCTGCGGCCGCTTTCTTT. It yields the protein CASSEVPPGAAAAFF. The J gene is TRBJ1-1, the V gene TRBV2; no clear D. This CDR3 comprises 15 residues. CDR1 and CDR2 (germline): SNHLY, FYNNEI. The ends were cut back, 1 base at V and 11 bases at J, with 20 bases in the middle.

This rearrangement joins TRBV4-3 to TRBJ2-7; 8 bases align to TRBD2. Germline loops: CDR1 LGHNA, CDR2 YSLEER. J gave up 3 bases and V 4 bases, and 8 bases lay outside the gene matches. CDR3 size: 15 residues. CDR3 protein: CASSLSRGGNYEQYF. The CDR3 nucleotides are TGCGCCAGCAGCCTCAGCCGGGGGGGGAACTACGAGCAGTACTTC.

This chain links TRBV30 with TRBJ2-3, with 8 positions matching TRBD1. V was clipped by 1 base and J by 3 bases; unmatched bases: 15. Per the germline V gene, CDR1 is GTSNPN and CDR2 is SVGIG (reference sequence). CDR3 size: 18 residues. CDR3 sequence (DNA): TGTGCCTGGAGTGCCCCACTGGGGAGGACAGGGTTTACAGATACGCAGTATTTT. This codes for CAWSAPLGRTGFTDTQYF.

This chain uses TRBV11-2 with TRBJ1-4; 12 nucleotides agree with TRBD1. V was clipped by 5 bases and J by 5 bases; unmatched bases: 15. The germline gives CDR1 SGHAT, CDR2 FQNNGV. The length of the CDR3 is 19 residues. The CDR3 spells CASSRSPGTGGYWNEKLFF. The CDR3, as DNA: TGTGCCAGCAGCCGAAGTCCCGGGACAGGGGGCTACTGGAATGAAAAACTGTTTTTT.

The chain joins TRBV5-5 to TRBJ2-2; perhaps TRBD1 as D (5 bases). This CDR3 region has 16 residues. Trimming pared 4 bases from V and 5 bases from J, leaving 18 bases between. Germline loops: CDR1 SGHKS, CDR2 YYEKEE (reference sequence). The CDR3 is CASSRFPPGRTGELFF. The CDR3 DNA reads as TGTGCCAGCAGCCGATTCCCCCCAGGGCGGACCGGGGAGCTGTTTTTT.

In DNA, the CDR3 is TGTGCCAGCAGCTCGACAGGGTCCCCCTACGAGCAGTACTTC. Its protein is CASSSTGSPYEQYF. The chain employs TRBV11-2 and TRBJ2-7; 7 positions match TRBD1. Germline V lookup: CDR1 SGHAT, CDR2 FQNNGV. The CDR3 consists of 14 residues. Germline trimming cut 4 bases from V and 2 bases from J; bases unmatched to any gene: 5. Based on the CDR3 plus reference TRBV11-2 and TRBJ2-7, the full variable domain is EAGVAQSPRYKIIEKRQSVAFWCNPISGHATLYWYQQILGQGPKLLIQFQNNGVVDDSQLPKDRFSAERLKGVDSTLKIQPAKLEDSAVYLCASSSTGSPYEQYFGPGTRLTVT.